These T cell receptor beta chains were read from a single sample in a study of shared clonotypes between healthy human individuals. Sequencing used immunoSEQ multiplex PCR; TCRdb keeps in-frame clones, though not all of them. The sample has some 2 million clones, less than 95% seen once; the top ten hold around 1%. What was sequenced was naive CD8+ T cells sorted from blood. The receptors were sampled from a man aged 18-30 years in good health. Each CDR3 is given with its conserved first and last residue. A D gene is named only where the DNA matches it firmly. Expanded clones are given a class, and other clones once, few, many or no size at all.

v_call,clone_size,j_call,d_call,cdr3_aa,cdr3_nt
TRBV13,.,TRBJ2-7,.,CASSQRTNSYEQYF,TGTGCCAGCAGCCAACGGACAAACTCCTACGAGCAGTACTTC
TRBV30,.,TRBJ2-4,.,CAWSVPARSDKNIQYF,TGTGCCTGGAGTGTACCCGCCCGGTCGGACAAAAACATTCAGTACTTC
TRBV7-9,.,TRBJ2-1,.,CASSAQGTESYNEQFF,TGTGCCAGCAGCGCACAGGGTACGGAATCCTACAATGAGCAGTTCTTC
TRBV30,few,TRBJ1-1,.,CAWSVGADTEAFF,TGTGCCTGGAGTGTTGGGGCTGACACTGAAGCTTTCTTT
TRBV19,.,TRBJ2-6,.,CASLERGGANVLTF,TGTGCCAGCTTAGAACGAGGTGGGGCCAACGTCCTGACTTTC
TRBV13,.,TRBJ2-3,TRBD2,CASSPPTSGRTDTQYF,TGTGCCAGCAGCCCCCCCACTAGCGGGAGGACCGATACGCAGTATTTT
TRBV21-1,.,TRBJ1-5,.,CASSKAGLGPQPQHF,TGTGCCAGCAGCAAAGCTGGACTAGGACCTCAGCCCCAGCATTTT
TRBV27,.,TRBJ2-5,TRBD2,CASSLLAGGPVETQYF,TGTGCCAGCAGTTTACTAGCGGGAGGGCCTGTGGAGACCCAGTACTTC
TRBV7-9,.,TRBJ2-4,.,CASSLDEREYF,TGTGCCAGCAGCTTGGATGAGAGGGAGTACTTC
TRBV30,.,TRBJ2-3,TRBD2,CAWSITPLLAGTLDTQYF,TGTGCCTGGAGTATTACCCCTTTACTAGCGGGAACTTTAGATACGCAGTATTTT
TRBV19,.,TRBJ2-1,.,CASSIDLRGIGSYNEQFF,TGTGCCAGTAGTATAGATCTCCGGGGTATTGGTTCCTACAATGAGCAGTTCTTC
TRBV6-5,.,TRBJ1-1,.,CASSYLETLNTEAFF,TGTGCCAGCAGTTACCTCGAGACACTAAACACTGAAGCTTTCTTT
TRBV27,once,TRBJ2-7,TRBD1,CASSSRTGINEQYF,TGTGCCAGCAGTTCAAGGACAGGGATCAACGAGCAGTACTTC
TRBV11-2,.,TRBJ1-1,TRBD1,CASSFYQGGMNTEAFF,TGTGCCAGCAGCTTTTACCAGGGGGGTATGAACACTGAAGCTTTCTTT
TRBV4-3,.,TRBJ1-1,.,CASSYGEGDTEAFF,TGCGCCAGCAGTTACGGGGAGGGGGACACTGAAGCTTTCTTT
TRBV6-5,.,TRBJ1-2,.,CASTLTESYGYTF,TGTGCCAGCACCCTCACGGAGAGCTATGGCTACACCTTC
TRBV7-9,.,TRBJ2-2,.,CASSFPGGATGELFF,TGTGCCAGCAGCTTCCCAGGAGGGGCCACCGGGGAGCTGTTTTTT
TRBV4-1,once,TRBJ1-3,.,CASSEGMQETHTIYF,TGCGCCAGCAGCGAAGGGATGCAGGAAACTCACACCATATATTTT
TRBV4-1,.,TRBJ2-7,TRBD2,CASRLLAGSSYEQYF,TGCGCCAGCAGACTCCTAGCGGGGTCCTCCTACGAGCAGTACTTC
TRBV7-2,.,TRBJ2-5,.,CASSLNSFRGLRETQYF,TGTGCCAGCAGCTTAAATTCATTTCGGGGTCTGAGGGAGACCCAGTACTTC
TRBV27,.,TRBJ2-1,.,CASSLSPRNEQFF,TGTGCCAGCAGTTTATCTCCGCGGAATGAGCAGTTCTTC
TRBV9,.,TRBJ1-2,TRBD1,CASSVMGQGDGYTF,TGTGCCAGCAGCGTAATGGGACAGGGTGATGGCTACACCTTC
TRBV11-2,.,TRBJ1-1,TRBD1,CASSLGQGGYADTEAFF,TGTGCCAGCAGCTTAGGACAGGGAGGCTATGCGGACACTGAAGCTTTCTTT
TRBV5-5,.,TRBJ1-5,.,CASSFTGIPNQPQHF,TGTGCCAGCAGCTTTACAGGTATCCCAAATCAGCCCCAGCATTTT
TRBV10-2,.,TRBJ1-1,.,CATKGLIMNTEAFF,TGCGCCACCAAGGGACTCATCATGAACACTGAAGCTTTCTTT
TRBV27,.,TRBJ1-4,TRBD1,CASSVGTGRNEKLFF,TGTGCCAGCAGTGTTGGGACAGGGAGAAATGAAAAACTGTTTTTT
TRBV6-5,.,TRBJ2-7,.,CASSYSAGDEQYF,TGTGCCAGCAGTTACTCAGCTGGGGACGAGCAGTACTTC
TRBV28,.,TRBJ1-2,.,CASSLIFIGDNYGYTF,TGTGCCAGCAGTTTAATTTTTATTGGCGATAACTATGGCTACACCTTC
TRBV5-6,.,TRBJ2-7,TRBD1,CASSPAGTGHYEQYF,TGTGCCAGCAGCCCTGCCGGGACAGGGCATTACGAGCAGTACTTC
TRBV13,.,TRBJ2-6,.,CASSFRGSGANVLTF,TGTGCCAGCAGCTTTCGGGGCTCTGGGGCCAACGTCCTGACTTTC
TRBV4-1,.,TRBJ1-1,.,CASSKRSGNTEAFF,TGCGCCAGCAGTAAACGATCGGGGAACACTGAAGCTTTCTTT
TRBV11-2,.,TRBJ1-5,TRBD1,CASSLGQGTQPQHF,TGTGCCAGCAGCTTAGGACAGGGAACTCAGCCCCAGCATTTT
TRBV6-5,.,TRBJ1-4,TRBD1,CASSHGQGRGEKLFF,TGTGCCAGCAGTCACGGACAGGGAAGAGGTGAAAAACTGTTTTTT
TRBV27,.,TRBJ2-1,TRBD2,CASSLGLGYDEQFF,TGTGCCAGCAGTTTGGGACTAGGCTACGATGAGCAGTTCTTC
TRBV10-3,.,TRBJ2-1,TRBD1,CAIRDRDNEQFF,TGTGCCATCAGGGACAGGGATAATGAGCAGTTCTTC
TRBV7-9,.,TRBJ2-7,.,CASSGSYEQYF,TGTGCCAGCAGCGGCTCCTACGAGCAGTACTTC
TRBV7-9,.,TRBJ2-1,.,CASSPDSYEQFF,TGTGCCAGCAGCCCGGACAGCTATGAGCAGTTCTTC